This is a list of T cell receptor beta chains from one sample in a study of regulatory T cells in long-lasting Graves disease. In TCRdb, the multiplex PCR reads were re-called with MiXCR into one record per CDR3 protein. The sample lists about 420,000 distinct CDR3 sequences, around 15% occurring once. The sample was also linked to a second study, of T cells in Graves' hyperthyroidism and ophthalmopathy.

The specimen was peripheral blood mononuclear cells (PBMCs), collected at new diagnosis, from a patient treated with antithyroid drugs. All receptors derive from a woman aged 18-29 years with Graves disease. The CDR3 runs from the conserved cysteine through the conserved F or W. D genes are given only for firm matches. Only some rows state a clone size, as once, few, many or a class for expanded clones.

clone size	V gene	D gene	J gene	CDR3 protein	CDR3 DNA
few	TRBV6-9	-	TRBJ1-5	CASSYGGIDSNQPQHF	TGTGCCAGCAGTTACGGCGGGATCGATAGCAATCAGCCCCAGCATTTT
few	TRBV28	TRBD1	TRBJ2-7	CASRRTGGFSIHEQYF	TGTGCCAGCAGGAGGACAGGGGGCTTTTCAATACACGAGCAGTACTTC
many	TRBV5-5	-	TRBJ2-5	CASSLDWGSKGTQYF	TGTGCCAGCAGTTTGGACTGGGGGAGTAAGGGGACCCAGTACTTC
-	TRBV10-3	TRBD2	TRBJ2-7	CAISDPTAGGTYEQYF	TGTGCCATCAGTGACCCCACAGCGGGAGGAACCTACGAGCAGTACTTC
many	TRBV27	-	TRBJ1-1	CASSSRWGSKNTEAFF	TGTGCCAGCAGTTCGCGGTGGGGCAGCAAGAACACTGAAGCTTTCTTT
many	TRBV7-9	TRBD2	TRBJ2-7	CASSLALTSGRAAEQYF	TGTGCCAGCAGCTTAGCCCTGACTAGCGGGAGGGCCGCCGAGCAGTACTTC
many	TRBV5-1	TRBD2	TRBJ2-3	CASSLGLAELSTDTQYF	TGCGCCAGCAGCTTAGGCCTAGCGGAACTAAGCACAGATACGCAGTATTTT
few	TRBV20-1	-	TRBJ2-3	CSAEDRPTDTQYF	TGCAGTGCGGAGGACAGACCCACAGATACGCAGTATTTT
many	TRBV6-1	TRBD2	TRBJ2-1	CASSEASLAGSSYNEQFF	TGTGCCAGCAGTGAAGCGTCCTTAGCGGGATCCTCCTACAATGAGCAGTTCTTC
few	TRBV24-1	TRBD2	TRBJ2-1	CATSDPTSANSYNEQFF	TGTGCCACCAGTGACCCGACTAGCGCGAACTCCTACAATGAGCAGTTCTTC
-	TRBV29-1	-	TRBJ2-5	CSGRTGRGETQYF	TGCAGCGGGAGGACAGGGAGGGGAGAGACCCAGTACTTC
many	TRBV19	-	TRBJ2-1	CASSPRDLSGNEQFF	TGTGCCAGTAGTCCCCGGGACCTCTCAGGGAATGAGCAGTTCTTC
few	TRBV2	-	TRBJ2-7	CASSGMRARYEQYF	TGTGCCAGCAGCGGGATGCGGGCCCGGTACGAGCAGTACTTC
many	TRBV3-1	-	TRBJ2-7	CASSQRGYEQYF	TGTGCCAGCAGCCAACGAGGGTACGAGCAGTACTTC
-	TRBV6-1	-	TRBJ2-7	CASSKVGYEQYF	TGTGCCAGCAGTAAGGTGGGGTACGAGCAGTACTTC
many	TRBV2	TRBD1	TRBJ1-2	CASRGQPNPNYGYTF	TGTGCCAGCAGGGGACAGCCGAATCCTAACTATGGCTACACCTTC
-	TRBV29-1	TRBD2	TRBJ2-1	CSVFGPTSGSRHEQFF	TGCAGCGTTTTTGGCCCGACTAGCGGGAGTAGGCATGAGCAGTTCTTC
many	TRBV27	-	TRBJ2-7	CASSFRDKSYEQYF	TGTGCCAGCAGTTTTAGGGACAAATCCTACGAGCAGTACTTC
few	TRBV10-2	-	TRBJ2-1	CASSRTAYNEQFF	TGCGCCAGCAGCCGGACGGCATACAATGAGCAGTTCTTC
many	TRBV18	TRBD1	TRBJ2-3	CASSPRGRDTQYF	TGTGCCAGCTCACCTAGGGGGCGTGATACGCAGTATTTT
many	TRBV7-2	-	TRBJ2-1	CASSLVVGDEQFF	TGTGCCAGCAGCTTAGTTGTAGGGGATGAGCAGTTCTTC
-	TRBV5-4	TRBD2	TRBJ2-1	CASSYGAGRNEQFF	TGTGCCAGCAGCTACGGAGCGGGAAGGAATGAGCAGTTCTTC
many	TRBV10-3	-	TRBJ2-7	CAISENPSYEQYF	TGTGCCATCAGTGAGAATCCGTCCTACGAGCAGTACTTC
few	TRBV5-1	TRBD1	TRBJ2-7	CASSPRDRGNYEQYF	TGCGCCAGCAGCCCCCGGGACAGGGGAAACTACGAGCAGTACTTC
many	TRBV12-3/TRBV12-4	-	TRBJ2-7	CASSPVSGEQYF	TGTGCCAGCAGCCCCGTCAGCGGGGAGCAGTACTTC
few	TRBV20-1	-	TRBJ2-3	CSARSRKEDTQYF	TGCAGTGCTAGGAGCAGGAAGGAAGATACGCAGTATTTT
few	TRBV7-9	-	TRBJ1-1	CASSSSWRDAPSTEAFF	TGTGCCAGCAGCTCCTCCTGGAGGGATGCCCCTTCCACTGAAGCTTTCTTT
many	TRBV6-1	TRBD2	TRBJ2-7	CASTLAGGGEQYF	TGTGCCAGCACCCTAGCGGGAGGCGGCGAGCAGTACTTC
many	TRBV7-9	-	TRBJ1-2	CASSSPRQPANYGYTF	TGTGCCAGCAGCTCCCCCAGACAGCCGGCTAACTATGGCTACACCTTC
-	TRBV28	TRBD1	TRBJ1-4	CASSLVTGARSEKLFF	TGTGCCAGCAGTCTGGTCACAGGGGCGAGAAGTGAAAAACTGTTTTTT
-	TRBV19	-	TRBJ2-5	CASSMVSLETQYF	TGTGCCAGTAGTATGGTATCATTGGAGACCCAGTACTTC
-	TRBV9	-	TRBJ2-1	CASSVTGQTYNEQFF	TGTGCCAGCAGCGTAACAGGGCAGACCTACAATGAGCAGTTCTTC
-	TRBV6-2/TRBV6-3	-	TRBJ2-1	CASSYSMGYNEQFF	TGTGCCAGCAGTTACTCGATGGGCTACAATGAGCAGTTCTTC
many	TRBV7-6	-	TRBJ2-7	CASSISGAYEQYF	TGTGCCAGCAGCATTAGCGGAGCCTACGAGCAGTACTTC
-	TRBV14	TRBD1	TRBJ2-3	CASSRRTGAIDTQYF	TGTGCCAGCAGCCGCCGGACAGGGGCGATAGATACGCAGTATTTT
many	TRBV7-9	-	TRBJ2-7	CASSLLQQGLKGEQYF	TGTGCCAGCAGCTTATTGCAACAGGGTCTGAAAGGCGAGCAGTACTTC
-	TRBV20-1	-	TRBJ1-4	CSARDPQLKANEKLFF	TGCAGTGCTAGAGACCCCCAATTAAAGGCTAATGAAAAACTGTTTTTT
few	TRBV4-1	TRBD1	TRBJ1-1	CASSQTGGFGTEAFF	TGCGCCAGCAGCCAGACAGGGGGATTCGGCACTGAAGCTTTCTTT
many	TRBV28	TRBD2	TRBJ2-7	CASSPPSGMGEQYF	TGTGCCAGCAGCCCTCCTAGCGGTATGGGGGAGCAGTACTTC
once	TRBV7-6	TRBD2	TRBJ2-7	CASSVFSGRAYEQYF	TGTGCCAGCAGCGTTTTTAGCGGGAGGGCTTACGAGCAGTACTTC
-	TRBV20-1	-	TRBJ2-1	CSATTPSYEQFF	TGCAGTGCTACCACTCCTTCCTACGAGCAGTTCTTC
-	TRBV6-1	-	TRBJ2-7	CASSVRAGSDEQYF	TGTGCCAGCAGTGTCCGGGCAGGGAGCGACGAGCAGTACTTC
many	TRBV2	-	TRBJ1-2	CASSEISNYGYTF	TGTGCCAGCAGTGAAATTAGCAATTATGGCTACACCTTC
few	TRBV13	-	TRBJ2-1	CASSLYQAGREQFF	TGTGCCAGCAGCTTATATCAAGCAGGGCGTGAGCAGTTCTTC
many	TRBV27	TRBD1	TRBJ1-1	CASSMDRVRTEAFF	TGTGCCAGCAGTATGGACAGGGTAAGAACTGAAGCTTTCTTT